The source of this T cell receptor beta chain is a study of patients and donors after allogeneic stem cell transplantation. TCRdb independently ran MiXCR on the RT-PCR reads; one entry per CDR3 protein. The table has roughly 200,000 distinct CDR3 sequences, 35% to 50% seen once. The CDR3 loop spans 12 amino acids. Per germline, CDR1 SGHVS and CDR2 FNYEAQ. The V and J ends lost 5 bases and 6 bases respectively, with 11 bases between them. J is TRBJ2-7 and V is TRBV7-6, with D maybe TRBD1 (5 bases). Sequencing was performed on blood, either unsorted or a sorted T cell fraction (not recorded which). The TCR comes from a human donor who was either an allogeneic HSCT recipient or a stem cell or donor lymphocyte infusion donor (not recorded which). It is not recorded whose cells these are; they may come from a transplant donor. As DNA, the CDR3 is TGTGCCAGCAGCACCAGGGTGGGCGAGCAGTACTTC. Its translation: CASSTRVGEQYF. Combining the CDR3 with reference TRBV7-6 and TRBJ2-7 gives the whole variable domain GAGVSQSPRYKVTKRGQDVALRCDPISGHVSLYWYRQALGQGPEFLTYFNYEAQQDKSGLPNDRFSAERPEGSISTLTIQRTEQRDSAMYRCASSTRVGEQYFGPGTRLTVT.